Listed below are T cell receptor beta chains from one sample, sequenced in a study of identical twins. MiXCR, applied by TCRdb to the 5' RACE reads, yields one record per CDR3 protein. Of 500,000 or so distinct CDR3 sequences in the sample, about 14% were seen once. This sample was also put to use in a study of yellow fever vaccine responses in identical twins.

The sequenced material came from CD4+ T cells sorted from blood. These receptors came from a woman aged 18-29 years in good health. The CDR3 runs from the conserved cysteine through the conserved F or W. The D gene is left open where the match is weak. Some rows mark clone size as missing; the rest say once, few, many or name a class of expanded clone.

TRBJ2-1 NA TRBV9 TRBD1 18 CASSPAVPGTGGLNEQFF TGTGCCAGCAGCCCCGCGGTCCCCGGGACAGGGGGCCTCAATGAGCAGTTCTTC
TRBJ2-1 few TRBV6-2/TRBV6-3 NA 14 CASGNLGGGGEQFF TGTGCCAGCGGAAACTTGGGGGGGGGCGGGGAGCAGTTCTTC
TRBJ2-2 NA TRBV9 TRBD2 18 CASSVAGLAGGPGGELFF TGTGCCAGCAGCGTAGCGGGACTAGCGGGGGGGCCGGGCGGGGAGCTGTTTTTT
TRBJ1-2 NA TRBV12-3/TRBV12-4 NA 12 CASSFGRGGYTF TGTGCCAGCAGTTTTGGGAGAGGTGGCTACACCTTC
TRBJ2-5 once TRBV6-5 TRBD2 15 CASSYGGGAQETQYF TGTGCCAGCAGTTACGGCGGGGGGGCCCAAGAGACCCAGTACTTC
TRBJ1-1 NA TRBV20-1 NA 14 CSARQVEMNTEAFF TGCAGTGCTAGACAGGTGGAAATGAACACTGAAGCTTTCTTT
TRBJ2-5 NA TRBV6-2/TRBV6-3 NA 15 CASSYSRELRETQYF TGTGCCAGCAGTTACTCGAGGGAGTTAAGGGAGACCCAGTACTTC
TRBJ1-2 few TRBV7-8 NA 13 CASSKQANYGYTF TGTGCCAGCAGCAAACAAGCTAACTATGGCTACACCTTC
TRBJ2-7 NA TRBV5-6 NA 16 CASSQLSGAGSYEQYF TGTGCCAGCAGCCAACTGTCTGGGGCAGGATCCTACGAGCAGTACTTC
TRBJ2-1 NA TRBV28 NA 18 CASSYNPGGPSSYNEQFF TGTGCCAGCAGTTACAATCCTGGGGGACCGAGCTCCTACAATGAGCAGTTCTTC
TRBJ2-3 NA TRBV5-4 TRBD2 16 CASSLGSGGKGDTQYF TGTGCCAGCAGCTTGGGTAGCGGGGGGAAGGGCGATACGCAGTATTTT
TRBJ2-1 few TRBV7-6 TRBD2 16 CASSLRSGGSYNEQFF TGTGCCAGCAGTCTCCGAAGCGGGGGCTCCTACAATGAGCAGTTCTTC
TRBJ2-2 few TRBV11-2 TRBD1 15 CASSLGQGPPGELFF TGTGCCAGCAGCTTAGGACAGGGCCCGCCCGGGGAGCTGTTTTTT
TRBJ2-7 many TRBV5-1 TRBD2 13 CASKLASSYEQYF TGCGCCAGCAAACTAGCGAGCTCCTACGAGCAGTACTTC
TRBJ2-7 few TRBV24-1 NA 14 CATSERSGTYEQYF TGTGCCACCAGTGAACGGTCTGGGACGTACGAGCAGTACTTC
TRBJ2-3 few TRBV11-1 TRBD1 18 CASSPNLVGQGGTDTQYF TGTGCCAGCAGCCCGAACCTAGTCGGACAGGGTGGAACAGATACGCAGTATTTT
TRBJ2-7 few TRBV29-1 NA 12 CSIEGDTYEQYF TGCAGCATTGAGGGAGATACCTACGAGCAGTACTTC
TRBJ2-4 few TRBV5-1 NA 17 CASSLGETVLAKNIQYF TGCGCCAGCAGCTTGGGGGAGACAGTCCTAGCCAAAAACATTCAGTACTTC
TRBJ1-2 many TRBV10-3 TRBD1 15 CAISPGQGPNYGYTF TGTGCCATCAGCCCGGGACAGGGGCCTAACTATGGCTACACCTTC
TRBJ2-1 few TRBV4-3 NA 16 CASSQATKSSYNEQFF TGCGCCAGCAGCCAAGCGACTAAGAGCTCCTACAATGAGCAGTTCTTC
TRBJ2-3 few TRBV4-2 NA 16 CASSQSRTVGTDTQYF TGCGCCAGCAGCCAAAGTCGGACTGTTGGCACAGATACGCAGTATTTT
TRBJ2-1 few TRBV5-1 NA 11 CASSEWDEQFF TGCGCCAGCAGCGAGTGGGATGAGCAGTTCTTC
TRBJ2-1 many TRBV7-9 NA 15 CASSLTRSSYNEQFF TGTGCCAGCAGTCTAACTAGGAGCTCCTACAATGAGCAGTTCTTC
TRBJ2-3 NA TRBV2 NA 12 CASSDHTDTQYF TGTGCCAGCAGTGACCACACAGATACGCAGTATTTT
TRBJ2-5 NA TRBV12-3/TRBV12-4 NA 14 CASSFVSYQETQYF TGTGCCAGCAGTTTCGTCTCGTACCAAGAGACCCAGTACTTC
TRBJ2-1 few TRBV7-2 NA 15 CASSLSVGDHTEQFF TGTGCCAGCAGCTTAAGTGTTGGGGACCATACCGAGCAGTTCTTC
TRBJ2-3 NA TRBV9 TRBD2 15 CASSETSGRADTQYF TGTGCCAGCAGCGAGACTAGCGGTCGTGCAGATACGCAGTATTTT
TRBJ1-1 few TRBV7-9 NA 13 CASRETGTAEAFF TGTGCCAGCAGAGAAACCGGGACCGCTGAAGCTTTCTTT
TRBJ2-4 NA TRBV28 NA 14 CASSPPGLRNIQYF TGTGCCAGCAGTCCCCCAGGGCTGAGAAACATTCAGTACTTC
TRBJ2-1 many TRBV24-1 TRBD2 17 CATSDPSGGASYNEQFF TGTGCCACCAGTGACCCTAGCGGGGGGGCCTCCTACAATGAGCAGTTCTTC
TRBJ2-4 NA TRBV7-2 NA 15 CASALQGSVGNIQYF TGTGCCAGCGCGCTCCAGGGGAGCGTGGGAAACATTCAGTACTTC
TRBJ2-1 many TRBV12-3/TRBV12-4 TRBD2 14 CASGLAGVENEQFF TGTGCCAGCGGACTAGCGGGAGTTGAAAATGAGCAGTTCTTC
TRBJ2-1 many TRBV29-1 TRBD2 14 CSVLSGSSYNEQFF TGCAGCGTTCTAAGCGGGAGCTCCTACAATGAGCAGTTCTTC